This TCR beta chain originates from a study of blood T cell repertoires in COVID-19. Study-level background: PBMCs, B-cell-depleted T cells, or T cells provided the cDNA or gDNA that made up the material.

This CDR3 spans 13 amino acids. Per germline, CDR1 MNHEY and CDR2 SVGAGI. V lost 6 bases, J lost 5 bases, and 13 bases lay in between. TCRdb keeps only in-frame clones here, not all; method: immunoSEQ multiplex PCR. The sample includes over 130,000 clones, around 88% of them seen just once. The sequence was collected from a human donor in a cohort sampled during active COVID-19. V and J are TRBV6-5 and TRBJ1-2; D gene unclear. Sequencing was done on a sample of peripheral blood. The CDR3 nucleotides read TGTGCCAGCAGCGATATTAGTAGTTATGGCTACACCTTC. As protein: CASSDISSYGYTF.